The TCR beta chain under discussion was sequenced for a study of blood T cell repertoires in COVID-19. Authors' data handling: Amplification of reference gene primers provided the estimated nucleated cell counts. The table came from immunoSEQ multiplex PCR; TCRdb's copy has only in-frame clones and leaves some out. That table is the source of V, J and clone size, and D and trimming were worked out from the DNA. The data hold over 65,000 clones, with about three quarters observed a single time. The CDR3 has 13 residues. The V and J ends lost 3 bases and 4 bases respectively, with 9 bases between them. The germline gives CDR1 MDHEN, CDR2 SYDVKM.

The V call is TRBV28, the J call TRBJ1-2; D is undetermined. The sequenced sample consisted of peripheral blood. The receptor comes from a human donor in a cohort sampled during active COVID-19. CDR3 protein: CASSFEAIYGYTF. DNA of the CDR3: TGTGCCAGCAGTTTCGAGGCGATCTATGGCTACACCTTC.